The present entry profiles one T cell receptor (beta chain) with its context. Its antigen is currently unknown. The data derive from a study of Graves' ophthalmopathy and Graves' hyperthyroidism. The study's findings and limits: Thyroid clonotypes that were expanded above 0.001 frequency mostly also appeared in blood.

RNA transcripts were the source from which TCR beta CDR3 regions were amplified. After a first-round RT-PCR with HTBI primers, a second-round multiplex PCR was run. TCRdb independently ran MiXCR on the multiplex PCR reads; one entry per CDR3 protein. Of hundreds of thousands of distinct CDR3 sequences in the sample, under 50% were seen once. The CDR3 covers 15 residues. Germline-derived CDR1 and CDR2 are ENHRY and SYGVKD. The V end lost 11 bases, the J end lost 0 bases, and 14 bases lay between the germline ends. The chain is built from TRBV10-3 and TRBJ2-6; D gene ambiguous. Material: peripheral blood. The clonotype comes from an adult man with Graves' ophthalmopathy. In DNA, the CDR3 is TGTGCCTGGAGCCGGCGAGGCTCTGGGGCCAACGTCCTGACTTTC. The encoded protein is CAWSRRGSGANVLTF.